The present T cell receptor beta chain was sequenced within a study of cytomegalovirus exposure and HLA in healthy donors. This CDR3 has 15 amino acids. J was trimmed by 5 bases and V by 2 bases; bases with no gene match: 6. Germline-derived CDR1 and CDR2 are SNHLY and FYNNEI. 60 Vbeta and 13 Jbeta primers were used in PCR. Sequencing used immunoSEQ multiplex PCR; TCRdb keeps in-frame clones, though not all of them. The repertoire holds 150,000 to 200,000 clones, with approximately 85% as singletons. The receptor's source is a girl aged 10 to 17 in good health and CMV-seropositive. Sequencing was done on a sample of PBMCs. This chain connects TRBV2 to TRBJ2-5; TRBD1 agrees at 9 bases. CDR3 bases: TGTGCCAGCAGTGAAAACAGGGGGCGTTGGGAGACCCAGTACTTC. Translating it yields CASSENRGRWETQYF.